These T cell receptor beta chains were read from a single sample in a study of regulatory T cells in long-lasting Graves disease. From the multiplex PCR reads, TCRdb called clonotypes with MiXCR, one entry per CDR3 protein. The sample lists more than 400,000 distinct CDR3 sequences, 15% to 20% seen once, with about 12% in the top ten. This same sample was also part of a study on T cells in Graves' hyperthyroidism and ophthalmopathy.

Sequencing was performed on peripheral blood mononuclear cells (PBMCs), taken at new diagnosis, from a patient treated with antithyroid drugs. The receptors come from a man aged 35 to 55 with Graves disease. CDR3s include the opening cysteine and the closing phenylalanine or tryptophan. A D gene is named only where the DNA matches it firmly. Not every row has a clone size; where given, it reads once, few, many or a size class.

TRBV5-4	TRBJ1-1	many	TRBD1	TGTGCCAGCAGCGCGACCGGGACAGGGAAAGGCGGTTTCTTT	CASSATGTGKGGFF
TRBV5-1	TRBJ2-7	-	TRBD1	TGCGCCAGCAGCGCGGGACAGGGGCGAGGGTCCTACGAGCAGTACTTC	CASSAGQGRGSYEQYF
TRBV6-2/TRBV6-3	TRBJ2-7	few	-	TGTGCCAGCAGGCCCGGGACGCCAACCTACGAGCAGTACTTC	CASRPGTPTYEQYF
TRBV7-3	TRBJ1-1	-	-	TGTGCCAGCAGCGCTAGGGCTCGGGCTATGAACACTGAAGCTTTCTTT	CASSARARAMNTEAFF
TRBV9	TRBJ1-1	few	-	TGTGCCAGCAGCGTAGTAGGTATATCTGAAGCTTTCTTT	CASSVVGISEAFF
TRBV6-1	TRBJ2-4	-	-	TGTGCCAGCGGGGAATATGGGGCCAAAAACACTCAGTACTTC	CASGEYGAKNTQYF
TRBV7-8	TRBJ2-6	-	-	TGTGCCAGCAGCTTAGCGGTTTTTGCGGGGATCTCCTCTGGGGCCAACGTCCTGACTTTC	CASSLAVFAGISSGANVLTF
TRBV2	TRBJ2-1	many	-	TGTGCCAGCAGTCAGTACCCCCAGGGTAATGAGCAGTTCTTC	CASSQYPQGNEQFF
TRBV5-1	TRBJ2-1	many	-	TGCGCCAGCAGCTCGCCGGGAGTAGGCAATGAGCAGTTCTTC	CASSSPGVGNEQFF
TRBV5-1	TRBJ2-2	once	-	TGCGCCAGCAGCTCGGGACCCACTGCCGGGGAGCTGTTTTTT	CASSSGPTAGELFF
TRBV28	TRBJ2-1	many	-	TGTGCCAGCAGTTCCCCGTCTAGCGCGTACAATGAGCAGTTCTTC	CASSSPSSAYNEQFF